This TCR beta chain was observed in a study of cytomegalovirus exposure and HLA in healthy donors. Whole-study results and caveats: Among TCR beta chains of equal frequency, HLA-associated ones were more clonally expanded in a later analysis. TCR association rates varied by HLA locus in a later analysis, with DRB1 highest and HLA-C lowest. Sequencing likely generated an artifact that appeared as a cluster of highly shared sequence variants. TCR beta V- and J-gene trimming was later associated with a missense DCLRE1C variant.

PCR used 60 Vbeta primers and 13 Jbeta primers. The protocol was immunoSEQ multiplex PCR, while the TCRdb copy is restricted to in-frame clones and leaves out a portion. The data contain roughly 120,000 clones, about 76% of them singletons. V was clipped by 0 bases and J by 4 bases; unmatched bases: 5. Per the germline V gene, CDR1 is LGHNA and CDR2 is YSLEER. The CDR3 has 17 amino acids. Note on this clone: Its specificity is not known.

The chain has TRBV4-3 and TRBJ1-5; 11 nucleotides align to TRBD1. The receptor was derived from a woman aged 55 to 70 in good health and CMV-seropositive. Material: PBMCs. The CDR3 region is CASSQDIGQGANQPQHF. For the CDR3, the DNA is TGCGCCAGCAGCCAAGATATTGGACAGGGGGCTAATCAGCCCCAGCATTTT.